This TCR beta chain came from a study of shared clonotypes between healthy human individuals. Study-wide points: With four donors compared, around 5% of naive CD4 clonotypes were shared.

The CDR3 runs 14 residues. The junction had 4 bases not matched to a gene; V was cut back by 4 bases and J by 7 bases. CDR1 SGHDN and CDR2 FVKESK come from the germline V gene. On this clone itself: Its antigen is as yet unknown.

CD45RO negativity and positive selection for CCR7 defined naive CD8 cells, a population that excluded terminally differentiated effector memory CD45RA+ cells. At a deep level, the assay was run. It was around 190 ng DNA, around 33,000 T cell genomes, that sorted-subset replicate PCRs used. Assay used: immunoSEQ multiplex PCR; TCRdb lists only in-frame clones, some missing. The sample lists around 600,000 clones; approximately 95% were seen once. Sequenced: naive CD8+ T cells sorted from blood. V is TRBV14 and J is TRBJ1-6, with 7 bases aligning to TRBD1. The TCR was taken from a woman between 25 and 40 years old in good health. The CDR3: CASSPTGRNSPLHF. CDR3 in DNA: TGTGCCAGCAGCCCGACAGGGCGGAATTCACCCCTCCACTTT.